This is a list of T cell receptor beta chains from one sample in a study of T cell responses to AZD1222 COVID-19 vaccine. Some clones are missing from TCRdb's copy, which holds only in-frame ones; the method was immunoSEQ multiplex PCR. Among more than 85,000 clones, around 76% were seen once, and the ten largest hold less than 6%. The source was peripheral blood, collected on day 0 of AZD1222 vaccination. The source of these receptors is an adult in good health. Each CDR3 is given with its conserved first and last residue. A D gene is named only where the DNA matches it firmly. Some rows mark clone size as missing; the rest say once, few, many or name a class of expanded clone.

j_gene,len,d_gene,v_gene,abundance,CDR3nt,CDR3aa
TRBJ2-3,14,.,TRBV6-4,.,TGTGCCAGCAGTGACTCTCAGGGCGCAGATACGCAGTATTTT,CASSDSQGADTQYF
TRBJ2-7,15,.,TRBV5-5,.,TGTGCCAGCAGCTTGAAGTTGGGACACAACGGCGAGCAGTACTTC,CASSLKLGHNGEQYF
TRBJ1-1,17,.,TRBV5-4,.,TGTGCCAGCAGCTACGGCAGCATAGGTGGAGAAGGCACTGAAGCTTTCTTT,CASSYGSIGGEGTEAFF
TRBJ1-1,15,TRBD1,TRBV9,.,TGTGCCAGCAGCCCACCCGGACAGGGTTCCACTGAAGCTTTCTTT,CASSPPGQGSTEAFF
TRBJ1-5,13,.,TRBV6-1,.,TGTGCCAGCAGTGAAGTTTCTAATCAGCCCCAGCATTTT,CASSEVSNQPQHF
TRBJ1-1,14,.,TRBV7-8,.,TGTGCCAGCAGCTCACAGGGTGGGGACACTGAAGCTTTCTTT,CASSSQGGDTEAFF
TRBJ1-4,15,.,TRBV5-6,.,TGTGCCAGCAGCCAACCGGGTGCAACTAATGAAAAACTGTTTTTT,CASSQPGATNEKLFF
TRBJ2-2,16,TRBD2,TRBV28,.,TGTGCCAGCAGTTTATTGGAGCGGGGGGGCGGCGGGGAGCTGTTTTTT,CASSLLERGGGGELFF
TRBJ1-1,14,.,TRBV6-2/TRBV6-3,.,TGTGCCAGCAGTTACGGGCCCCCGCGAACTGAAGCTTTCTTT,CASSYGPPRTEAFF
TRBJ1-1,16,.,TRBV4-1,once,TGCGCCAGCATGTCGGGCCGAGGAAGTGGGGACACTGAAGCTTTCTTT,CASMSGRGSGDTEAFF
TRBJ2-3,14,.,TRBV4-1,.,TGCGCCAGCAGCGCAGAGGGGCGCAGAGATACGCAGTATTTT,CASSAEGRRDTQYF
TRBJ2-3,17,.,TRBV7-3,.,TGTGCCAGCAGCTTAACGTTCCCAGTATCTAGCACAGATACGCAGTATTTT,CASSLTFPVSSTDTQYF
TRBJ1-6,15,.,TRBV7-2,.,TGTGCCAGCAGCTTAGGAGCCAGCTGGCCATTCCCCCTCCACTTT,CASSLGASWPFPLHF
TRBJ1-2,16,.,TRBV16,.,TGTGCCAGCAGCCAATCGAGGGGGAGAGCTAACTATGGCTACACCTTC,CASSQSRGRANYGYTF
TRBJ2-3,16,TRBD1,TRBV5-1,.,TGCGCCAGCAGTTTGGGACAGGGCGGAGGCACAGATACGCAGTATTTT,CASSLGQGGGTDTQYF
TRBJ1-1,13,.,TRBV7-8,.,TGTGCCAGCAGCTTACAGGGGACGGTTGAAGCTTTCTTT,CASSLQGTVEAFF
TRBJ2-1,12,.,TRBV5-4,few,TGTGCCAGCAGCTTATCCCGTAGTGAGCAGTTCTTC,CASSLSRSEQFF
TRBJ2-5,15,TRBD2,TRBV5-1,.,TGCGCCAGCAGCTTCGGTGGGACTAGCGAAGAGACCCAGTACTTC,CASSFGGTSEETQYF
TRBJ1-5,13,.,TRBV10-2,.,TGCGCCAGCAGTCAGGGTAGCAATCAGCCCCAGCATTTT,CASSQGSNQPQHF
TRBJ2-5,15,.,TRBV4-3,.,TGCGCCAGCAGCCAATCTGGAGACGGGCAAGAGACCCAGTACTTC,CASSQSGDGQETQYF
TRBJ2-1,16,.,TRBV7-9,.,TGTGCCAGCAGCCGCCGACGAGGGGGACTCTACAATGAGCAGTTCTTC,CASSRRRGGLYNEQFF
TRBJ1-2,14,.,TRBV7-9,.,TGTGCCAGCAGCTTAGGGGAGGGGACCTATGGCTACACCTTC,CASSLGEGTYGYTF
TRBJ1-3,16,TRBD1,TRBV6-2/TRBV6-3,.,TGTGCCAGCAGTTACCCCTTCGACAGGGCTGGAAACACCATATATTTT,CASSYPFDRAGNTIYF
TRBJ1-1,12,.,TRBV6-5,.,TGTGCCAGCTACCAGGGGAACACTGAAGCTTTCTTT,CASYQGNTEAFF
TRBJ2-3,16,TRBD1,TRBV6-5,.,TGTGCCAGCAGTTACTCAACAGGGGGTTTCACAGATACGCAGTATTTT,CASSYSTGGFTDTQYF
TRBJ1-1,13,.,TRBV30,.,TGTGCCTGGCGTTGGGCCCCAAACACTGAAGCTTTCTTT,CAWRWAPNTEAFF
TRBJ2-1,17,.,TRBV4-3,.,TGCGCCAGCAGCCAAGGTCCAGAACTAGCTAGTTTTAATGAGCAGTTCTTC,CASSQGPELASFNEQFF
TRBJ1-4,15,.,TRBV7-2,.,TGTGCCAGCAGCCCAATTACACGGGGGGATGAAAAACTGTTTTTT,CASSPITRGDEKLFF
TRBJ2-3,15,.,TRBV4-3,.,TGCGCCAGCAGCCTCGGAATCGCATCCACAGATACGCAGTATTTT,CASSLGIASTDTQYF
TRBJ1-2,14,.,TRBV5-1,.,TGCGCCAGCAGCTGGGCAGTAGGCAACTATGGCTACACCTTC,CASSWAVGNYGYTF
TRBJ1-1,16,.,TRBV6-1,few,TGTGCCAGCAGTGAATTTGGCGGAGGGCTGAACACTGAAGCTTTCTTT,CASSEFGGGLNTEAFF
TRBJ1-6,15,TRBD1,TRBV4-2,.,TGTGCCAGCAGCCAAGAAGACAGGGGGCGCGAACCCCTCCACTTT,CASSQEDRGREPLHF
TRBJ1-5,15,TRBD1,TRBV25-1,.,TGTGCCAGCAGTGGGGGACAGTTGAGCAATCAGCCCCAGCATTTT,CASSGGQLSNQPQHF
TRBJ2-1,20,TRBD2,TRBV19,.,TGTGCCAGTAGTATAGGAGGAAGCGGGGGAGCTCCTACACGCATCTGGGAGCAGTTCTTC,CASSIGGSGGAPTRIWEQFF
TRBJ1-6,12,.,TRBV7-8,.,TGTGCCAGCAGCCCCCGGAATTCACCCCTCCACTTT,CASSPRNSPLHF
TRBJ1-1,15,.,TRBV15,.,TGTGCCACCAGCTTGACTCTTAGGGGGAACACTGAAGCTTTCTTT,CATSLTLRGNTEAFF
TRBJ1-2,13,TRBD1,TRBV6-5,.,TGTGCCAGCAGAGTACAGGGGGCGAAGGGCTACACCTTC,CASRVQGAKGYTF
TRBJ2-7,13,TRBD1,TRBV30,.,TGTGCCTGGATCGAACAGGGGACATACGAGCAGTACTTC,CAWIEQGTYEQYF
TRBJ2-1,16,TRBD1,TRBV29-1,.,TGCAGCGTCCTGGGGCTTACAGGGGAGTCCTACAATGAGCAGTTCTTC,CSVLGLTGESYNEQFF
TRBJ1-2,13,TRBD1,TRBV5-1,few,TGCGCCAGCAGTTTAGACAGGGGCTATGGCTACACCTTC,CASSLDRGYGYTF
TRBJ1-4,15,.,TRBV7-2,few,TGTGCCAGCAGCTTAGACTTAGCCAGAAATGAAAAACTGTTTTTT,CASSLDLARNEKLFF